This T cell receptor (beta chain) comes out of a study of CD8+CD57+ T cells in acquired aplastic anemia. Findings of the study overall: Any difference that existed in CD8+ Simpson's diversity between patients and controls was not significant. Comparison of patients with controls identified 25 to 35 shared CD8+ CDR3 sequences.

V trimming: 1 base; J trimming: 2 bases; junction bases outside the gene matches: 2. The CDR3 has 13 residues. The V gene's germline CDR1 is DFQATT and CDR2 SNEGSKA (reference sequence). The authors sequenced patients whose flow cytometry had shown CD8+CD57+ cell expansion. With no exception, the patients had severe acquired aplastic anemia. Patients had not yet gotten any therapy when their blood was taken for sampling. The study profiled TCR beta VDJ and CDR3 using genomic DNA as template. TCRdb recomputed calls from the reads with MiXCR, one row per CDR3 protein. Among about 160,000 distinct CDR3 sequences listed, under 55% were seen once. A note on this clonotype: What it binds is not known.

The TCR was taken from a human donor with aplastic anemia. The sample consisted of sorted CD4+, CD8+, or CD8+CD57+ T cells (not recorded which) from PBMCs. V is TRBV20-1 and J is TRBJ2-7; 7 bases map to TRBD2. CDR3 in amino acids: CSARGRGAYEQYF. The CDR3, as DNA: TGCAGTGCTAGAGGTCGGGGGGCCTACGAGCAGTACTTC.